Listed below are T cell receptor beta chains from one sample, sequenced in a study of T cell responses to AZD1222 COVID-19 vaccine. The data were produced by immunoSEQ multiplex PCR, yet TCRdb's version contains in-frame clones alone and is incomplete. The sample includes roughly 140,000 clones, around nine tenths of them seen just once. The input for sequencing was peripheral blood, taken on day 0 of AZD1222 vaccination. The origin of the receptors is an adult in good health. CDR3s include the opening cysteine and the closing phenylalanine or tryptophan. A D gene is named only where the DNA matches it firmly. The size field is filled for only some rows; it gives once, few, many or a size class.

TRBJ1-1,.,once,TRBV11-3,TGTGCCAGCAGCCAACTTGGACCTAGGGAAGCTTTCTTT,CASSQLGPREAFF
TRBJ2-1,TRBD2,few,TRBV4-2,TGTGCCAGCAGCAATCTAGCGGGGGGTGAGCAGTTCTTC,CASSNLAGGEQFF
TRBJ2-7,TRBD1,.,TRBV6-5,TGTGCCAGCATGCCGGGACAGCCACCGGAGCAGTACTTC,CASMPGQPPEQYF
TRBJ1-2,TRBD1,.,TRBV30,TGTGCCTGGAGTGTATTCCGGACAGGGGGCACAAAAGGCTACACCTTC,CAWSVFRTGGTKGYTF
TRBJ2-1,.,few,TRBV5-5,TGTGCCAGCAGCAGCGTAGGGTACAATGAGCAGTTCTTC,CASSSVGYNEQFF
TRBJ2-3,TRBD2,.,TRBV23-1,TGCGCCAGCAGTCCACTAGCGGCGCAGTATTTT,CASSPLAAQYF
TRBJ2-7,.,.,TRBV24-1,TGTGCCACCTCAGGGGATCCTAACTACGAGCAGTACTTC,CATSGDPNYEQYF
TRBJ2-5,TRBD1,.,TRBV2,TGTGCCAGCAGGACGGACAGGTCCGCAGAGACCCAGTACTTC,CASRTDRSAETQYF
TRBJ1-5,.,.,TRBV2,TGTGCCAGCAGTGAAGCGCAACTTAATCAGCCCCAGCATTTT,CASSEAQLNQPQHF
TRBJ2-7,.,.,TRBV21-1,TGTGCCAGCAGCAAAAGAGGAGAGGGACCCTACGAGCAGTACTTC,CASSKRGEGPYEQYF
TRBJ2-2,TRBD2,.,TRBV6-6,TGTGCCAGCAGTTCCCGGGCCGGGGGGAGTGGCGGGGAGCTGTTTTTT,CASSSRAGGSGGELFF
TRBJ2-7,.,.,TRBV6-6,TGTGCCAGCCTGCGGTTTCCAGGTAGTAAATCCTACGAGCAGTACTTC,CASLRFPGSKSYEQYF
TRBJ2-7,.,.,TRBV2,TGTGCCAGCAGTGAGCCCTCCAACGAGCAGTACTTC,CASSEPSNEQYF
TRBJ1-4,TRBD1,.,TRBV18,TGTGCCAGCTCACCAAAACCCGGGACAGGGAGGTCTAATGAAAAACTGTTTTTT,CASSPKPGTGRSNEKLFF
TRBJ2-7,TRBD2,.,TRBV7-2,TGTGCCAGCAGCAAAGGACTAGCGGGGGGGTCCTACGAGCAGTACTTC,CASSKGLAGGSYEQYF
TRBJ2-3,TRBD2,once,TRBV2,TGTGCCAGCACCGGGACTAGAATTGGGGATACGCAGTATTTT,CASTGTRIGDTQYF
TRBJ1-5,.,.,TRBV14,TGTGCCAGCAGTCGACTCGGGAGACGAGTCGGTTATAGCAATCAGCCCCAGCATTTT,CASSRLGRRVGYSNQPQHF
TRBJ1-6,TRBD1,.,TRBV7-9,TGTGCCAGCAGCTTAGGAGGACAGGGGAATTCACCCCTCCACTTT,CASSLGGQGNSPLHF
TRBJ1-6,.,.,TRBV7-9,TGTGCCAGCAGCTTATCATTTAATTCACCCCTCCACTTT,CASSLSFNSPLHF
TRBJ2-1,.,.,TRBV20-1,TGCAGTGCTAGGAGGGGTGAGCAGTTCTTC,CSARRGEQFF
TRBJ1-4,.,.,TRBV19,TGTGCCAGTAGTACTCGGATTCTACCGGGTGAAAAACTGTTTTTT,CASSTRILPGEKLFF
TRBJ1-1,.,once,TRBV3-1/TRBV3-2,TGTGCCAGCAGCCGAAGATTGGGGTCCGGGGCCTGGCGGAACACTGAAGCTTTCTTT,CASSRRLGSGAWRNTEAFF
TRBJ1-5,TRBD1,.,TRBV19,TGTGCCAGTAGTGCAGACAGGGGAACGCATTTT,CASSADRGTHF
TRBJ1-3,.,.,TRBV19,TGTGCCAGTAACCTTGCCCCTGGAAACACCATATATTTT,CASNLAPGNTIYF
TRBJ2-3,TRBD2,few,TRBV14,TGTGCCAGCAGCCAAGATTGGTCGACCGGGACTAGCGGGAGGCCCCCGGATACGCAGTATTTT,CASSQDWSTGTSGRPPDTQYF
TRBJ1-4,.,.,TRBV2,TGTGCCAGCCAGAAAGCGACAGAAACTAATGAAAAACTGTTTTTT,CASQKATETNEKLFF
TRBJ2-2,.,.,TRBV20-1,TGCAGTGCTAGTCAGGATGACGCCGGGGAGCTGTTTTTT,CSASQDDAGELFF
TRBJ1-5,TRBD1,.,TRBV5-1,TGCGCCAGCAGCTGGGGACAGGGGACTCAGCCCCAGCATTTT,CASSWGQGTQPQHF
TRBJ2-7,.,.,TRBV6-2/TRBV6-3,TGTGCCAGCAGTTACGTATACGAGCAGTACTTC,CASSYVYEQYF
TRBJ1-2,.,once,TRBV6-5,TGTGCCAGCAGCTATCGGGGACACACTGGCTACACCTTC,CASSYRGHTGYTF
TRBJ1-6,.,few,TRBV5-1,TGCGCCAGCAGCCTGGACACTGTGGAGGGCAATTCACCCCTCCACTTT,CASSLDTVEGNSPLHF
TRBJ1-1,.,.,TRBV21-1,TGTGCCAGCAGCAATAACACTGAAGCTTTCTTT,CASSNNTEAFF
TRBJ1-6,TRBD1,.,TRBV13,TGTGCCAGCAGCAACTCGACAGGGAACTCACCCCTCCACTTT,CASSNSTGNSPLHF
TRBJ1-2,TRBD1,.,TRBV7-3,TGTGCCAGCAGCTCGGACAGGGAGAGAGGCTATGGCTACACCTTC,CASSSDRERGYGYTF
TRBJ2-5,TRBD1,.,TRBV7-2,TGTGCCAGCAGCCCGAGGGAGACAGGGGGCAGGGAGACCCAGTACTTC,CASSPRETGGRETQYF
TRBJ1-2,TRBD1,.,TRBV30,TGTGCCTGGAGCCAACAAGGGGGCAGGACAGGCTACACCTTC,CAWSQQGGRTGYTF
TRBJ1-5,TRBD1,.,TRBV4-1,TGCGCCAGCAGCCCCACCGAGACAGGGGGGCATCAGCCCCAGCATTTT,CASSPTETGGHQPQHF
TRBJ1-5,.,.,TRBV6-5,TGTGCCAGCAGCGCACAGGCTTATAGCAATCAGCCCCAGCATTTT,CASSAQAYSNQPQHF
TRBJ1-1,.,.,TRBV6-1,TGTGCCAGCAGTGAACAGGGATACACTGAAGCTTTCTTT,CASSEQGYTEAFF
TRBJ1-2,TRBD1,.,TRBV18,TGTGCCAGCTCACCAGGGACAGGCTTCCCTACCCCCTATGGCTACACCTTC,CASSPGTGFPTPYGYTF
TRBJ2-1,.,.,TRBV24-1,TGTGCCACCAGTGATTCCGGCCGGAACGATGAGCAGTTCTTC,CATSDSGRNDEQFF
TRBJ2-5,.,.,TRBV1,TGCACCAGCAGCCATTACCCGGCGTACCGGCGGGAGACCCAGTACTTC,CTSSHYPAYRRETQYF
TRBJ1-5,.,.,TRBV7-8,TGTGCCAGCAGCTCTCAAGGGGTCCCCCAGCATTTT,CASSSQGVPQHF
TRBJ2-1,.,.,TRBV19,TGTGCCAGTAGTATAGATTTCAAAGGAGATGAGCAGTTCTTC,CASSIDFKGDEQFF
TRBJ2-7,TRBD1,few,TRBV11-3,TGTGCCAGCAGCCCTGCCCACAGGGGGAAGAAGCAGTACTTC,CASSPAHRGKKQYF
TRBJ1-3,.,once,TRBV7-2,TGTGCCAGCAGCTCCCAGGGTGGAAACACCATATATTTT,CASSSQGGNTIYF
TRBJ1-2,TRBD1,.,TRBV3-1/TRBV3-2,TGTGCCAGCAGCTCCCGGGACAGGGGAGGCTACACCTTC,CASSSRDRGGYTF
TRBJ1-5,.,once,TRBV3-1/TRBV3-2,TGTGCCAGCAGCCAAGGGGTCGGCGGCAATCAGCCCCAGCATTTT,CASSQGVGGNQPQHF
TRBJ2-7,TRBD2,.,TRBV10-3,TGTGCCATCAGTAGCGGGGGATCCGATGAGCAGTACTTC,CAISSGGSDEQYF
TRBJ1-1,.,.,TRBV12-3/TRBV12-4,TGTGCCAGCACCCCCCTACAGCGGACTGAAGCTTTCTTT,CASTPLQRTEAFF
TRBJ1-6,.,.,TRBV4-1,TGCGCCAGCAGCCCGGGGAACCTAGGGGCCGGGGGACCCCTCCACTTT,CASSPGNLGAGGPLHF
TRBJ1-5,.,.,TRBV6-5,TGTGCCAGCAGTTACCTGGACTTCTATAGCAATCAGCCCCAGCATTTT,CASSYLDFYSNQPQHF
TRBJ2-2,TRBD2,.,TRBV7-2,TGTGCCAGCAGCTTAGAGCGGGGCAACACCGGGGAGCTGTTTTTT,CASSLERGNTGELFF
TRBJ1-6,.,.,TRBV4-1,TGCGCCAGCAGCCAAGTCGGGCCGCCCCTCTATAATTCACCCCTCCACTTT,CASSQVGPPLYNSPLHF
TRBJ1-1,.,.,TRBV6-4,TGTGCCAGCAGCGAGACGGAAATGAACACTGAAGCTTTCTTT,CASSETEMNTEAFF
TRBJ1-2,.,.,TRBV5-4,TGTGCCAGCAGCTTGGGACCTAACTATGGCTACACCTTC,CASSLGPNYGYTF
TRBJ2-7,.,.,TRBV5-4,TGTGCCAGCAGCTTGCCCTTAGGCGAGCAGTACTTC,CASSLPLGEQYF